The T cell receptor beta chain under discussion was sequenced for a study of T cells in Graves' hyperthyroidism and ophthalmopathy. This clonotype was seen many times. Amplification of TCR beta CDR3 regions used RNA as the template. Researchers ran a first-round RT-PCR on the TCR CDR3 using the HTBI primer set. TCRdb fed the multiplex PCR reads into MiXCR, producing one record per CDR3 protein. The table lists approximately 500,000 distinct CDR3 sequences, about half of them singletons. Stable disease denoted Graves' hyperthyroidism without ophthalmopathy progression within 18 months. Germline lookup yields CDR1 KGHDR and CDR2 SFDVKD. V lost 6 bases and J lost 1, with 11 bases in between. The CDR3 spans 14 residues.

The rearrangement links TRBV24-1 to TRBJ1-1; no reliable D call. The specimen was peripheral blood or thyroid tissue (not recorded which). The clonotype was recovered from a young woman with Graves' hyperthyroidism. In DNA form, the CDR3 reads TGTGCCACCAGTCATAAAGATGAGAACACTGAAGCTTTCTTT. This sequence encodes CATSHKDENTEAFF.